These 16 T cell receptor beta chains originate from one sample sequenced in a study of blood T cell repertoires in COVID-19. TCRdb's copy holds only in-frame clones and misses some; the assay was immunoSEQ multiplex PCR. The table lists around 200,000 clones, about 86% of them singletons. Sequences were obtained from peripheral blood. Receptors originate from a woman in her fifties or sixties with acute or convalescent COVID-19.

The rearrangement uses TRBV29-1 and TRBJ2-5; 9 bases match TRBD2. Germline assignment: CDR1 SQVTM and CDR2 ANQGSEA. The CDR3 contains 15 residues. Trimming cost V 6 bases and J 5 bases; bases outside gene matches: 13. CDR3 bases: TGCAGCGTCCTCGCGGGAGGGCTAGCGGGTGAGACCCAGTACTTC. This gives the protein CSVLAGGLAGETQYF.

CDR3 in amino acids: CASSVLAGEDTQYF. In DNA form, the CDR3 reads TGCGCCAGCAGCGTGCTAGCGGGAGAAGATACGCAGTATTTT. The V gene is TRBV5-1, the J gene TRBJ2-3; 10 bases fit TRBD2. J was trimmed by 5 bases and V by 4 bases; bases with no gene match: 4. CDR1 and CDR2 from the germline V gene are SGHRS and YFSETQ. This CDR3 is 14 amino acids long.

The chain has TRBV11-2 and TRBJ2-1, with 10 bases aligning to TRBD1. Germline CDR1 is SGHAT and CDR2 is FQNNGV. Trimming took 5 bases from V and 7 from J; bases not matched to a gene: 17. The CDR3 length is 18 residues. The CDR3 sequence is CASSPRGGQGWKGNEQFF. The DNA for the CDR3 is TGTGCCAGCAGCCCTAGGGGGGGACAGGGGTGGAAAGGGAATGAGCAGTTCTTC.

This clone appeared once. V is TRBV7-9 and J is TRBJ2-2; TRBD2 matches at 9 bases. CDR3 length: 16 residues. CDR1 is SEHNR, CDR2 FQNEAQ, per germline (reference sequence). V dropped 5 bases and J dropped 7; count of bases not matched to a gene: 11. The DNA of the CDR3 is TGTGCCAGCAGCCCGGGGGTAGCGGGAGCGCTCGGGGAGCTGTTTTTT. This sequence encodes CASSPGVAGALGELFF.

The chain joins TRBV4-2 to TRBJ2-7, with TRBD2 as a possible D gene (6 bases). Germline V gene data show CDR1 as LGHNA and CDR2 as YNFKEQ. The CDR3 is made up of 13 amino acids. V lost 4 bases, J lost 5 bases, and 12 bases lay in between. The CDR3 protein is CASSPPTGDEQYF. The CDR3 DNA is TGTGCCAGCAGCCCACCCACGGGGGACGAGCAGTACTTC.

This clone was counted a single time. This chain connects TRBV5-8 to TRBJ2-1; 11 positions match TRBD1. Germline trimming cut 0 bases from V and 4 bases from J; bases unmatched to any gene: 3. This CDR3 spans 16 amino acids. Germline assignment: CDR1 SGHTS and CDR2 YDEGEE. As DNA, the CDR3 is TGTGCCAGCAGCTTGGAGGGGACAGGGGGTTACAATGAGCAGTTCTTC. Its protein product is CASSLEGTGGYNEQFF.

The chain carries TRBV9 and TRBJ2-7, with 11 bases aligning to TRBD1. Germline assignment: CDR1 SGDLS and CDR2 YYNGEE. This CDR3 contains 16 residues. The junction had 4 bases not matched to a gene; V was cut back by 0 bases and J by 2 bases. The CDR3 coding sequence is TGTGCCAGCAGCGTAGGGGCGGGACAGGGGGCCTACGAGCAGTACTTC. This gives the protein CASSVGAGQGAYEQYF.

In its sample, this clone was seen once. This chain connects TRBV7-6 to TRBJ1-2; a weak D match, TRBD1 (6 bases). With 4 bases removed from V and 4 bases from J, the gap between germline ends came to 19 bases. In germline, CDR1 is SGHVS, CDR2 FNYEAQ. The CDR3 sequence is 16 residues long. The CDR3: CASSSLGGRKGYGYTF. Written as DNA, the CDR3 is TGTGCCAGCAGCTCCTTGGGGGGGCGAAAGGGCTATGGCTACACCTTC.

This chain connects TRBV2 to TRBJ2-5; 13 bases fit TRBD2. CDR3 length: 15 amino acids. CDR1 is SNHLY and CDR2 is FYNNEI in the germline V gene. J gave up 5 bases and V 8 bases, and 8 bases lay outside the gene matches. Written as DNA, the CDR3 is TGTGCCAGCGGTGGACTAGCGGGAGTTTTGGAGACCCAGTACTTC. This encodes CASGGLAGVLETQYF.

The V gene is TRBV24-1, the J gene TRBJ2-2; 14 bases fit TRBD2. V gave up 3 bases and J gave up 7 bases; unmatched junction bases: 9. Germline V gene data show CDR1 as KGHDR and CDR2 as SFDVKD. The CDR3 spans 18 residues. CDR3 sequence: CATSDLGTSGSLDGELFF. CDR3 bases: TGTGCCACCAGTGATCTTGGGACTAGCGGGAGTTTGGACGGGGAGCTGTTTTTT.

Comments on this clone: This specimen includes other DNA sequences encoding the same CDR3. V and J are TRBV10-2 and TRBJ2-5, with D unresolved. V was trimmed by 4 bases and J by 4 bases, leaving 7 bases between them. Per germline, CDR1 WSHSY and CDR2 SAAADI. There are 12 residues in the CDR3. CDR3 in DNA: TGCGCCAGCAGTGTTTCCGGAGAGACCCAGTACTTC. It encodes CASSVSGETQYF.

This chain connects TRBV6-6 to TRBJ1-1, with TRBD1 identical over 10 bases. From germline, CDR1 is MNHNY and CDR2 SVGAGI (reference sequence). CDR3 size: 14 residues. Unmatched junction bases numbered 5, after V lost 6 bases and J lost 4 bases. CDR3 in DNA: TGTGCCAGCAGAACCGGGACAGGGGTCACTGAAGCTTTCTTT. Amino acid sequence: CASRTGTGVTEAFF.

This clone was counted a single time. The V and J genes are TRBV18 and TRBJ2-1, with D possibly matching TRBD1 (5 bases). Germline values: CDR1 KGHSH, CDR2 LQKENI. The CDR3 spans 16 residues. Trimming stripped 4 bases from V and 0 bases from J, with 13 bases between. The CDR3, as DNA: TGTGCCAGCTCACACGGACATTCGAGCTCCTACAATGAGCAGTTCTTC. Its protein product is CASSHGHSSSYNEQFF.

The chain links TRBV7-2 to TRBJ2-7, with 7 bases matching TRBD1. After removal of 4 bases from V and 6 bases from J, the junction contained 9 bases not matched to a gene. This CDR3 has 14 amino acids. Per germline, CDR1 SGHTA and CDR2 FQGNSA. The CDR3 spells CASSYAPDRVEQYF. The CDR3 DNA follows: TGTGCCAGCAGCTACGCCCCCGACAGGGTCGAGCAGTACTTC.

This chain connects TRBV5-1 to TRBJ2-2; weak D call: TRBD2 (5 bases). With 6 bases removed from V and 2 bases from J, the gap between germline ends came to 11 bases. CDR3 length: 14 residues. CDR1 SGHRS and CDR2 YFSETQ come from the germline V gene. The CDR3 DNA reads TGCGCCAGCATCACGGACTTAAACACCGGGGAGCTGTTTTTT. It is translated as CASITDLNTGELFF.

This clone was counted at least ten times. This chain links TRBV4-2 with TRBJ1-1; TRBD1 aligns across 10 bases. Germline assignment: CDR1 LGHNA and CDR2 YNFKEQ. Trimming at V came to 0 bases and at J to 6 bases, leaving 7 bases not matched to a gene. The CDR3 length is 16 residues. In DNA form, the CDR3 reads TGTGCCAGCAGCCAAGACCCCGGGACAGGGGTCCCTGAAGCTTTCTTT. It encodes CASSQDPGTGVPEAFF.